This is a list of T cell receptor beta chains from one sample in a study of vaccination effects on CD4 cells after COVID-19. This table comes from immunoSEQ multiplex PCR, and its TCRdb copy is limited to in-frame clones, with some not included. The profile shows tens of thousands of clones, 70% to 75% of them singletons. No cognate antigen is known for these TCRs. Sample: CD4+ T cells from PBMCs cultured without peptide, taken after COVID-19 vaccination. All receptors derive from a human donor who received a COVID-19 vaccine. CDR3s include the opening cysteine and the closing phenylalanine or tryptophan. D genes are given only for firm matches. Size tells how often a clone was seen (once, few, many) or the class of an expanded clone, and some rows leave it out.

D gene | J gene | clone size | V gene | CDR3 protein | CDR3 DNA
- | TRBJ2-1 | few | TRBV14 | CASSQRGGFEQFF | TGTGCCAGCAGCCAAAGAGGGGGTTTTGAGCAGTTCTTC
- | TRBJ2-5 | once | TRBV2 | CASRTKTQYF | TGTGCCAGCAGGACCAAGACCCAGTACTTC
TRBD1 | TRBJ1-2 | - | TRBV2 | CASRGTGANYGYTF | TGTGCCAGCAGGGGGACAGGCGCTAACTATGGCTACACCTTC
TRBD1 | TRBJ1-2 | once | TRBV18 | CASSPPGQRNPYYGYTF | TGTGCCAGCTCACCACCGGGACAGCGAAACCCCTACTATGGCTACACCTTC
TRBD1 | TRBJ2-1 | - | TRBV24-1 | CATSDPGQGLNEQFF | TGTGCCACCAGTGACCCTGGACAGGGGCTAAATGAGCAGTTCTTC
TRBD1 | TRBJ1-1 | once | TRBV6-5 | CASTGTGGLNTEAFF | TGTGCCAGCACCGGGACAGGGGGACTGAACACTGAAGCTTTCTTT
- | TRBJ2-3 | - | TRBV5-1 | CASSLGSTDTQYF | TGCGCCAGCAGCTTGGGTTCTACAGATACGCAGTATTTT
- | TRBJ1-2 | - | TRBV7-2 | CASSLGGGGYGYTF | TGTGCCAGCAGCTTAGGGGGCGGGGGCTATGGCTACACCTTC
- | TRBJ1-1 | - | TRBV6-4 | CASSESMGGQAFF | TGTGCCAGCAGTGAGTCGATGGGAGGACAAGCTTTCTTT
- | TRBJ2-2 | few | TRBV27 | CASRNGANTGELFF | TGTGCCAGCAGGAACGGAGCGAACACCGGGGAGCTGTTTTTT
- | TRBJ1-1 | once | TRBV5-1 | CASSLSSASTEAFF | TGCGCCAGCAGCTTGAGTTCGGCAAGCACTGAAGCTTTCTTT
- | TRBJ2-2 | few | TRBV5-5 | CASSLVLNTGELFF | TGTGCCAGCAGCTTGGTTCTGAACACCGGGGAGCTGTTTTTT
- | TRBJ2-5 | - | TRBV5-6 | CASRFLGGAETQYF | TGTGCCAGCAGATTCTTGGGGGGGGCAGAGACCCAGTACTTC
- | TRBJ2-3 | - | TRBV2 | CASRASGPDTQYF | TGTGCCAGCAGGGCTTCGGGGCCAGATACGCAGTATTTT
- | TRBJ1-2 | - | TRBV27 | CASSLGPRGYYGYTF | TGTGCCAGCAGTCTTGGACCGAGGGGGTACTATGGCTACACCTTC
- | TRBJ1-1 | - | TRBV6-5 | CASSWARGGHTEAFF | TGTGCCAGCAGTTGGGCTAGGGGAGGTCACACTGAAGCTTTCTTT
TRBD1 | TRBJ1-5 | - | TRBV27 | CASRISWDRVSNQPQHF | TGTGCCAGCAGAATATCCTGGGACAGGGTTAGCAATCAGCCCCAGCATTTT
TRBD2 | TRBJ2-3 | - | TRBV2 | CASNLAGARGDTQYF | TGTGCCAGCAATCTAGCGGGGGCTCGGGGAGATACGCAGTATTTT
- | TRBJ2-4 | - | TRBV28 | CASAAYSSPGGFAKNIQYF | TGTGCCAGTGCCGCTTATAGCAGCCCCGGTGGTTTTGCCAAAAACATTCAGTACTTC
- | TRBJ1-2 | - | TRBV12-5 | CASGLVQGVGGYTF | TGTGCTAGTGGTTTGGTACAAGGGGTTGGTGGCTACACCTTC
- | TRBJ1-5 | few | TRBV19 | CASSMTGQPHQPQHF | TGTGCCAGTAGTATGACAGGACAACCCCACCAGCCCCAGCATTTT
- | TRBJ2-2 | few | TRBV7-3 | CASTIGGTGELFF | TGTGCCAGCACCATTGGGGGTACCGGGGAGCTGTTTTTT
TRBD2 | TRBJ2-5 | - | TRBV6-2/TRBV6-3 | CASSYGASGGQETQYF | TGTGCCAGCAGTTACGGGGCTAGCGGGGGGCAAGAGACCCAGTACTTC
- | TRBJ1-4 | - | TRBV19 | CASASGRVNEKLFF | TGTGCCAGTGCCTCGGGTAGGGTCAACGAAAAACTGTTTTTT
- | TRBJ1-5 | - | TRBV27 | CASSLRRAVQPQHF | TGTGCCAGCAGTTTACGCAGGGCAGTTCAGCCCCAGCATTTT
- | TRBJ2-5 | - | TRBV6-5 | CASRASQETQYF | TGTGCCAGCCGCGCAAGCCAAGAGACCCAGTACTTC
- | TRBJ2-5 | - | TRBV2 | CASSLQGWQETQYF | TGTGCCAGCAGTTTACAGGGTTGGCAAGAGACCCAGTACTTC
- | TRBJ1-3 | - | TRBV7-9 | CASSKSGNTIYF | TGTGCCAGCAGCAAATCTGGAAACACCATATATTTT
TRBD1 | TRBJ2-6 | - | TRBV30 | CAWGRLQGAGPGANVLTF | TGTGCCTGGGGTCGGTTACAGGGGGCAGGCCCTGGGGCCAACGTCCTGACTTTC
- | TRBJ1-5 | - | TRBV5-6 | CASSLGGRTADSNQPQHF | TGTGCCAGCAGCTTGGGGGGAAGGACGGCAGATAGCAATCAGCCCCAGCATTTT
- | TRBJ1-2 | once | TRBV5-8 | CASSPDRLYGYTF | TGTGCCAGCAGCCCGGACCGTCTTTATGGCTACACCTTC
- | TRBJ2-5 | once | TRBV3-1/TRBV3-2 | CASSPGTLEKQETQYF | TGTGCCAGCAGCCCCGGGACTTTAGAGAAACAAGAGACCCAGTACTTC
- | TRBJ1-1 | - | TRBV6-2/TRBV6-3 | CASSLRGTNTEAFF | TGTGCCAGCAGCCTAAGGGGAACGAACACTGAAGCTTTCTTT
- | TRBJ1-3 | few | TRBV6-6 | CASSLSHPGMSGNTIYF | TGTGCCAGCAGTCTAAGCCACCCGGGGATGAGCGGAAACACCATATATTTT
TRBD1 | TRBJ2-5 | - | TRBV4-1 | CASSQDPSGTGPTQYF | TGCGCCAGCAGCCAAGATCCCTCCGGGACAGGGCCGACCCAGTACTTC
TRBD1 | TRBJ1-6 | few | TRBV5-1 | CASSRDSVNSPLHF | TGCGCCAGCAGCCGGGACAGCGTTAATTCACCCCTCCACTTT
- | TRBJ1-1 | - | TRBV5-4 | CASTSRAGLSTEAFF | TGTGCCAGCACCTCTCGGGCCGGGCTTAGCACTGAAGCTTTCTTT
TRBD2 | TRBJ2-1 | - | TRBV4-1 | CASSQGLAVIYNEQFF | TGCGCCAGCAGCCAAGGACTAGCGGTAATTTACAATGAGCAGTTCTTC
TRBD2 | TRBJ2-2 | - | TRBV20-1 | CSASRGGAGTGELFF | TGCAGTGCTAGTCGCGGGGGGGCCGGGACCGGGGAGCTGTTTTTT